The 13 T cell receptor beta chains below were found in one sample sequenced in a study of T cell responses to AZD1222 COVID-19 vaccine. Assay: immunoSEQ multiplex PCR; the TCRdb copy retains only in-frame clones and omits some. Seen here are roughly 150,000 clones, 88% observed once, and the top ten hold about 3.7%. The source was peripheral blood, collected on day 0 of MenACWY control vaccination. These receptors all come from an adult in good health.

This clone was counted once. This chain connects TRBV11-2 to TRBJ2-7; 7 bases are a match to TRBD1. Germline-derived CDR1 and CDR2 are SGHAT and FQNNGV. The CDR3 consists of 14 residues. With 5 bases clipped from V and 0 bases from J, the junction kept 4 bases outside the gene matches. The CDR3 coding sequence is TGTGCCAGCAGCCTGACAGGGTTCTCCTACGAGCAGTACTTC. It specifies CASSLTGFSYEQYF.

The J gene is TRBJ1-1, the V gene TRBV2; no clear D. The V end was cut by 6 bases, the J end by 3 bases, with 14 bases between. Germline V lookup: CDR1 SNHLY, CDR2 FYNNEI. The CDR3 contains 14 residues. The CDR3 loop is CASSWIGRYTEAFF. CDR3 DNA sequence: TGTGCCAGCAGCTGGATCGGAAGGTACACTGAAGCTTTCTTT.

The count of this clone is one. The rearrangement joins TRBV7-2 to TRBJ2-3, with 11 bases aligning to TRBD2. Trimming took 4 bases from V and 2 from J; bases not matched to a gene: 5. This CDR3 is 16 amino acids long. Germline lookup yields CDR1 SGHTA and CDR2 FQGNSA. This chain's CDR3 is CASSSRTSGYTDTQYF. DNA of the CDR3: TGTGCCAGCAGCTCGCGGACTAGCGGGTACACAGATACGCAGTATTTT.

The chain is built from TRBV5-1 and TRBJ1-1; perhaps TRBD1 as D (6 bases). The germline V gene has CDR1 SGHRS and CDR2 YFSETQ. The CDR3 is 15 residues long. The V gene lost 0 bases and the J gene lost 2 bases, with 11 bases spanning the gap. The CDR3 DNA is TGCGCCAGCAGCTTGGTCGGGACACTTAACACTGAAGCTTTCTTT. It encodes CASSLVGTLNTEAFF.

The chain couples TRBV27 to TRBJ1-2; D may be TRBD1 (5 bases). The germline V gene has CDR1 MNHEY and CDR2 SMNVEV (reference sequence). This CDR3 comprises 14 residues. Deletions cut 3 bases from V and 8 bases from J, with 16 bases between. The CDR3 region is CASSFQPPGLGYTF. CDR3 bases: TGTGCCAGCAGTTTCCAACCTCCAGGGCTCGGCTACACCTTC.

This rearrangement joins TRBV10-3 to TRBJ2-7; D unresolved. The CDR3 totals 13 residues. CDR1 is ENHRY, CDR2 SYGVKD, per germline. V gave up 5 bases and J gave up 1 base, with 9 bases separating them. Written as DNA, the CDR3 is TGTGCCATCAGTATCGGCCCTTCCTACGAGCAGTACTTC. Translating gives CAISIGPSYEQYF.

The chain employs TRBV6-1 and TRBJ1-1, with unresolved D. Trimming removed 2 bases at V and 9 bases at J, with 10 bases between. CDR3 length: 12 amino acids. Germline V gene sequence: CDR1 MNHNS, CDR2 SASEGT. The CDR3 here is CASSESESQAFF. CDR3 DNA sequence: TGTGCCAGCAGTGAAAGTGAGTCGCAAGCTTTCTTT.

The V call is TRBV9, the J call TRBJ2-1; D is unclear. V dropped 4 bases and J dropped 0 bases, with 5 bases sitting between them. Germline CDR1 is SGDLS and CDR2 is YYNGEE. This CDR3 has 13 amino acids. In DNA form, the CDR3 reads TGTGCCAGCAGCTCGAGCTCCTACAATGAGCAGTTCTTC. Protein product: CASSSSSYNEQFF.

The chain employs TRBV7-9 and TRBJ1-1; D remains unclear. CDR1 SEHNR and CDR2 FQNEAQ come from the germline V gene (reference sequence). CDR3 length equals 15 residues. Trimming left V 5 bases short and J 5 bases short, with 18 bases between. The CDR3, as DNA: TGTGCCAGCAGCGGGCGAGACAACCTGGGGACTGAAGCTTTCTTT. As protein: CASSGRDNLGTEAFF.

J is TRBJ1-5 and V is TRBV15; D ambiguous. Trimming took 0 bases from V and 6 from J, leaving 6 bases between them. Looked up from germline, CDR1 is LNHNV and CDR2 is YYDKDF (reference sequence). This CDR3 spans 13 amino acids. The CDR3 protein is CATSRELSQPQHF. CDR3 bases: TGTGCCACCAGCAGAGAACTTTCTCAGCCCCAGCATTTT.

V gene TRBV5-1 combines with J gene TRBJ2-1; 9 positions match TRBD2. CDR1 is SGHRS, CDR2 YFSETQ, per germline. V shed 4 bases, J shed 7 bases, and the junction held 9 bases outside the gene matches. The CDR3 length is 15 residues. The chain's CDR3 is CASSLASGVRNEQFF. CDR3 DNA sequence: TGCGCCAGCAGCCTAGCTAGCGGGGTTCGTAATGAGCAGTTCTTC.

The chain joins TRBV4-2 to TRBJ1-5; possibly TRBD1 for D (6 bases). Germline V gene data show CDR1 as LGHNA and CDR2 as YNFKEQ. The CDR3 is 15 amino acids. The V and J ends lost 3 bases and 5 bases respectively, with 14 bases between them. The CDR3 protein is CASSQDPTGHQPQHF. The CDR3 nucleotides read TGTGCCAGCAGCCAGGATCCGACAGGCCATCAGCCCCAGCATTTT.

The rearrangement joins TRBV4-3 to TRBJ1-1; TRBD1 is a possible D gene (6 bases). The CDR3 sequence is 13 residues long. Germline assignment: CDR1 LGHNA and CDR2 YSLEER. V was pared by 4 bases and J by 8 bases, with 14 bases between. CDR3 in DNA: TGCGCCAGCAGCCTAGTACAGGGCGGAGAAGCTTTCTTT. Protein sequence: CASSLVQGGEAFF.